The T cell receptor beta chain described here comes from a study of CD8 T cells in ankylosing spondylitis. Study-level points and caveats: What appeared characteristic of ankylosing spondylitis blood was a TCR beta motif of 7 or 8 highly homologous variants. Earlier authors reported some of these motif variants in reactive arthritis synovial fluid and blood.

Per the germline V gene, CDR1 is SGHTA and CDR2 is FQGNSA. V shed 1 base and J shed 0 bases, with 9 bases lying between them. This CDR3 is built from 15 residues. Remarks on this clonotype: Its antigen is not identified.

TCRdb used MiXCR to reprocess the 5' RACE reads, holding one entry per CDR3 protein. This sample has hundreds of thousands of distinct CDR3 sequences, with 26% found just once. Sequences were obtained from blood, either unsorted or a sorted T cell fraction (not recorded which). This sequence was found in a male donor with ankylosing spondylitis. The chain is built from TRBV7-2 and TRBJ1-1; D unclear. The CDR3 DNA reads TGTGCCAGCAGCTTAGGGGCCCAGGTGAACACTGAAGCTTTCTTT. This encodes CASSLGAQVNTEAFF.